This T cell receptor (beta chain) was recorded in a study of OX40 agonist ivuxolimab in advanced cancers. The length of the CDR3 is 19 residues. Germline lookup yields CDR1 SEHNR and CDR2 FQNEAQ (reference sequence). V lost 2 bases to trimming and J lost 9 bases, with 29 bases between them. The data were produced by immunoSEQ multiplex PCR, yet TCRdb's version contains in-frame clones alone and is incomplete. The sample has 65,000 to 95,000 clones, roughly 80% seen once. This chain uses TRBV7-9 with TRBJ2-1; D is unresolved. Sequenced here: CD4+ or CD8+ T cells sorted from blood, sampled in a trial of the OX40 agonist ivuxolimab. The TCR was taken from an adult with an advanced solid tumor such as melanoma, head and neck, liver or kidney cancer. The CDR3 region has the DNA TGTGCCAGCAGCTTAAGGTCGCCGACTGAAGTCCCCCGGTATAGTGAGCAGTTCTTC. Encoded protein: CASSLRSPTEVPRYSEQFF.